This TCR beta chain was identified during a study of OX40 agonist ivuxolimab in advanced cancers. Overall study context: Ivuxolimab is an agonistic anti-OX40 (CD134) antibody, and patients were treated with it. It was permissible to have had prior anti-PD-1, anti-PD-L1 or anti-CTLA-4 therapy, and approximately 41% had some. Study conclusions and caveats: The study found that CD8+ T cells averaged more expanded clones than CD4+.

Clones were sequenced by immunoSEQ multiplex PCR, and TCRdb holds only the in-frame ones, with some missing. The data show almost 70,000 clones, with 80% to 95% seen just once and 0.25% to 0.3% held by the top ten. The CDR3 has 13 amino acids. The germline CDR1 and CDR2 sequences are SGHRS and YFSETQ. V shed 4 bases and J shed 8 bases, with 12 bases lying between them. On this clone itself: As yet, its antigen is unknown.

Cycle 7 day 1, cycle 4 day 1, and baseline were the timepoints at which blood was sampled. The chain joins TRBV5-1 to TRBJ2-2, with D hard to call. The material sequenced was CD4+ or CD8+ T cells sorted from blood, taken in a trial of the OX40 agonist ivuxolimab. This clonotype was obtained from an adult with an advanced solid tumor such as melanoma, head and neck, liver or kidney cancer. CDR3 bases: TGCGCCAGCAGCCCACGTGGCTCTGGGGAGCTGTTTTTT. It encodes CASSPRGSGELFF.